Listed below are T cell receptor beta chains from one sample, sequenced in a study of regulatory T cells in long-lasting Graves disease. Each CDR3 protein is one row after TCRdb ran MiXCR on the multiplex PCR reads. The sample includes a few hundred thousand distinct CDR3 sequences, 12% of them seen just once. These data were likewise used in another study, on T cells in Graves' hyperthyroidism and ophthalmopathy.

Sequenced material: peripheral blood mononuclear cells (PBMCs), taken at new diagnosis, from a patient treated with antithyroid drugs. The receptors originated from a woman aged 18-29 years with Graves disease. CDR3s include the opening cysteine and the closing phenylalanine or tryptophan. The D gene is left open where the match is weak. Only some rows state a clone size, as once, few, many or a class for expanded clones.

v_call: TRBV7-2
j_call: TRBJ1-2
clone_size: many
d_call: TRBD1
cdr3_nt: TGTGCCAGCAGCTTAGACAGGGGCGCTAACTATGGCTACACCTTC
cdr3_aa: CASSLDRGANYGYTF

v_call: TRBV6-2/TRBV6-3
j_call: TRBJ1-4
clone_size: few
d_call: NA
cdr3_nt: TGTGCCAGCAGTTACTCGTCTGAAAAACTGTTTTTT
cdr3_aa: CASSYSSEKLFF

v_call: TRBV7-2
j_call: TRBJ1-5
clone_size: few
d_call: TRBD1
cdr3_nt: TGTACCAGCAGCCGGACAGGGGTTGACCAGCCCCAGCATTTT
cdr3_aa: CTSSRTGVDQPQHF

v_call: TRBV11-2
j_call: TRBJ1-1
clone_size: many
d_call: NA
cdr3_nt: TGTGCCAGCAGCTCCTACATGGACACTGAAGCTTTCTTT
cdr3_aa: CASSSYMDTEAFF

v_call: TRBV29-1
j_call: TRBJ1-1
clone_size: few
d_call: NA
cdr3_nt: TGCACCGCGGGGGTACAGGGCACTGAAGCTTTCTTT
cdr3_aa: CTAGVQGTEAFF

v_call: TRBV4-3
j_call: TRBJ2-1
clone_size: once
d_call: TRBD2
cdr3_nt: TGCGCCAGCAGCCAAGACCTAGCGGGGCGAGATGACAATGAGCAGTTCTTC
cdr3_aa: CASSQDLAGRDDNEQFF

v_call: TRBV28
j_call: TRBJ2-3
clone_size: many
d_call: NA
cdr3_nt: TGTGCCAGCAGTTTTGAGGGGGGCACAGATACGCAGTATTTT
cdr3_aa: CASSFEGGTDTQYF

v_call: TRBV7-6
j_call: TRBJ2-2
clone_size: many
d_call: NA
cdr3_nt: TGTGCCAGCAGCTTAGGAGAAGGGGCCGGGGAGCTGTTTTTT
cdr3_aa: CASSLGEGAGELFF

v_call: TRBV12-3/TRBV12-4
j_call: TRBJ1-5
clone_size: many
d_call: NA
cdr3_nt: TGTGCCAGCAGCCCCGTTATGGGCCAGCCCCAGCATTTT
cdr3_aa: CASSPVMGQPQHF

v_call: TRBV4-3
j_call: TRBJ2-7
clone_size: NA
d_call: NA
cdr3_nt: TGCGCCAGCAGCCAAGGGCCGGACCCCTACGAGCAGTACTTC
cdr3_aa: CASSQGPDPYEQYF

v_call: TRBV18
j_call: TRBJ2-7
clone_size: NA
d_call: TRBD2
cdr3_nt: TGTGCCAGCTCACCACAGGGAGGGACTCAGAGCTCCTACGAGCAGTACTTC
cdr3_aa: CASSPQGGTQSSYEQYF

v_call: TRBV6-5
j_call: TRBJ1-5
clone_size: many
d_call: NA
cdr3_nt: TGTGCCAGCAGTTACCCCCCCCCGTTGACCAGGACCCGGGGTCAGCCCCAGCATTTT
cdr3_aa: CASSYPPPLTRTRGQPQHF

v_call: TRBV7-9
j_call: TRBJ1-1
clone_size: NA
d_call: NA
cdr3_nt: TGTGCCAGCAGCTTAGCCGGTTCGGGGGGGCACACTGAAGCTTTCTTT
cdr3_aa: CASSLAGSGGHTEAFF

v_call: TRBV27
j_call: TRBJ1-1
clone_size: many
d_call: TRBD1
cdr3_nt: TGTGCCAGCACCCCCCAGGGGGGGCTTCGGTTGAACACTGAAGCTTTCTTT
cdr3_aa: CASTPQGGLRLNTEAFF

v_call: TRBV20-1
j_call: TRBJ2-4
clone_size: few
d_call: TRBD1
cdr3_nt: TGCAGTGCTCCTTATATCAGGGGGAATACTCTAGCCAAAAACATTCAGTACTTC
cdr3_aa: CSAPYIRGNTLAKNIQYF

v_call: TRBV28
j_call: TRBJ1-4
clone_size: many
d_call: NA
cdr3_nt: TGTGCCAGCAGTCAGTGGTCGGAATATGAAAAACTGTTTTTT
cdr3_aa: CASSQWSEYEKLFF

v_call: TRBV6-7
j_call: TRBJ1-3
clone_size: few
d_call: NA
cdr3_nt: TGTGCCAGCAGTTACTCGTTGACGGGTTTTAGGATTGGAAACACCATATATTTT
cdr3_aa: CASSYSLTGFRIGNTIYF

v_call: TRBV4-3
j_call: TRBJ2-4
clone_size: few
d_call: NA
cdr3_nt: TGCGCCAGCAGCCAAGATGGGCGGATTCCCAAAAACATTCAGTACTTC
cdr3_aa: CASSQDGRIPKNIQYF

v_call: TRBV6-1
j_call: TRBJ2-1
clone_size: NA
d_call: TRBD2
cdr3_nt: TGTGCCAGTTCACCCCAACCTCGCGGGAGGTACAATGAGCAGTTCTTC
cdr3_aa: CASSPQPRGRYNEQFF

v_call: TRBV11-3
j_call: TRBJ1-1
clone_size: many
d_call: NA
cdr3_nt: TGTGCCAGCAGCTTAGATGCCTCTATGAACACTGAAGCTTTCTTT
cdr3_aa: CASSLDASMNTEAFF

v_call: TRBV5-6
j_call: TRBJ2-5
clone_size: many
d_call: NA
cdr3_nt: TGTGCCAGCAGCTCAGGGGTCGGGGAGACCCAGTACTTC
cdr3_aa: CASSSGVGETQYF

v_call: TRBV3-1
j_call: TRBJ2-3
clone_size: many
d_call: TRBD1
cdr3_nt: TGTGCCAGCAGCCCTGGGACAGCTTCTAGCACAGATACGCAGTATTTT
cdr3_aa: CASSPGTASSTDTQYF

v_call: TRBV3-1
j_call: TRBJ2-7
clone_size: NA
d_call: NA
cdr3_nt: TGTGCCATCAGCCACGTAGCAGGGAACGAGCAGTACTTC
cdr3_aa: CAISHVAGNEQYF

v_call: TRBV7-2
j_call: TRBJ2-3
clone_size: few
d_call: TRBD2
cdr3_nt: TGTGCCAGCAGCTTAGCCCTAGCGGGGGGCAGGGATACGCAGTATTTT
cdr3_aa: CASSLALAGGRDTQYF

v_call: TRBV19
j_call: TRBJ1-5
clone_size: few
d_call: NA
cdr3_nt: TGTGCCAGTAAGGCCAAAAGAGACAACAGGGAGTGGGGCAATCAGCCCCAGCATTTT
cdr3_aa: CASKAKRDNREWGNQPQHF

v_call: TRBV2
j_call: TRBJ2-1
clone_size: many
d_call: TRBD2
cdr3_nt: TGTGCCAGCAGCGCCGAGGGACTAGCGGGAGTTATATACAATGAGCAGTTCTTC
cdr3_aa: CASSAEGLAGVIYNEQFF

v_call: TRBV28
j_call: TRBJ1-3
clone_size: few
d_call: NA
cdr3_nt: TGTGCCAGCAGCGAACGACACGGGAGAAACACCATATATTTT
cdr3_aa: CASSERHGRNTIYF

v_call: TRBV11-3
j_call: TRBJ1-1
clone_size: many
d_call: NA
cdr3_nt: TGTGCCAGCAGCTATAGGGACGGTGAAGCTTTCTTT
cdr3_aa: CASSYRDGEAFF

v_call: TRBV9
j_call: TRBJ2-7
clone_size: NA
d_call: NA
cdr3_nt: TGTGCCAGCAGCGTAGCTGAGGGATTTACCTACGAGCAGTACTTC
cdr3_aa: CASSVAEGFTYEQYF

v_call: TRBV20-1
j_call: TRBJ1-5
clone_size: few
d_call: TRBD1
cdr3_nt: TGCAGTGCTCGCCGGAGTGCCGAGGGGGCGAGTTTATTACAGCCCCAGCATTTT
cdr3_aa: CSARRSAEGASLLQPQHF

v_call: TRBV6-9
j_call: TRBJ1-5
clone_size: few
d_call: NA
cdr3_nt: TGTGCCAGCAGTTACGTCCAGGGAGGCAATCAGCCCCAGCATTTT
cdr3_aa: CASSYVQGGNQPQHF

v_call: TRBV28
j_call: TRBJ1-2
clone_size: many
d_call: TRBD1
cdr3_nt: TGTGCCAGCAGTTACAGGGGGCGGAGGTATGGCTACACCTTC
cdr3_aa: CASSYRGRRYGYTF

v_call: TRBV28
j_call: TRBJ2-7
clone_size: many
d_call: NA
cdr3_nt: TGTGCCAGCAGCACAACTTTAGCCTCTCATTCCTACGAGCAGTACTTC
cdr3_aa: CASSTTLASHSYEQYF

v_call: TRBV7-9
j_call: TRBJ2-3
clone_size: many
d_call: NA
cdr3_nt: TGTGCCAGCAGCTTAGCGTCCTCATATATGACGCAGTATTTT
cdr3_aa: CASSLASSYMTQYF

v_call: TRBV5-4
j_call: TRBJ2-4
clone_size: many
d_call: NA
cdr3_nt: TGTGCCAGCAGCGCACCTAATCAAGACAAAAACATTCAGTACTTC
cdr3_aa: CASSAPNQDKNIQYF

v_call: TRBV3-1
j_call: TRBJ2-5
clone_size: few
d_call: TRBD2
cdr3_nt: TGTGCCAGCAGCCAAGACCTGGGACTAGCGGGGGTGTCCCAGTACTTC
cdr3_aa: CASSQDLGLAGVSQYF

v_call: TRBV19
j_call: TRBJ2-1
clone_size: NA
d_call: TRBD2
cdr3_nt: TGTGCCAGTAGTATAACTAGCGGGAGATGGGGGGGCTCCTACAATGAGCAGTTCTTC
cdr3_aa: CASSITSGRWGGSYNEQFF

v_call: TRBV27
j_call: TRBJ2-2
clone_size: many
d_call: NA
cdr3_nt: TGTGCCAGCAGTTCCCCCTCGAGCGCCACCGGGGAGCTGTTTTTT
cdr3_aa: CASSSPSSATGELFF

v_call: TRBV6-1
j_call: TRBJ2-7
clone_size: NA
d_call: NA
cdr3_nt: TGTGCCAGCACCTCCTGGGTCTACGAGCAGTACTTC
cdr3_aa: CASTSWVYEQYF

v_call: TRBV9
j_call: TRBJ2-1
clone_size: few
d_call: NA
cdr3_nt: TGTGCCAGCAGCGTAGGGCACAATGAGCAGTTCTTC
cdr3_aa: CASSVGHNEQFF

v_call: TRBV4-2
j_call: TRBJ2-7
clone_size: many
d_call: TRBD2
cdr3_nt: TGTGCCAGCAGCCAAGATTCGACGGGAGGGTACGAGCAGTACTTC
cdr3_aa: CASSQDSTGGYEQYF

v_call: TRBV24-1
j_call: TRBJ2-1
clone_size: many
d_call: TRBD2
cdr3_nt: TGTGCCACCAGTGATCACAGCGGGGGGGCCTACAATGAGCAGTTCTTC
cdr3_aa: CATSDHSGGAYNEQFF